This entry describes one T cell receptor (beta chain). The specificity of this receptor is unknown. Within one base of it there is no much larger clone, and no base qualities were kept. The immunoSEQ Assay, a bias-controlled multiplex PCR, was used to amplify TCRbeta CDR3 regions from genomic DNA. Turning to the authors' computational methods: Nucleated cell counts per sample were estimated from amplification of reference gene primers within the assay. To quantify the absolute abundance of each unique TCRbeta CDR3 rearrangement, sequence reads were collapsed and filtered. For each sample, productive Simpson clonality was calculated by taking the square root of Simpson's diversity index across productive rearrangements. TCRdb stores this immuneACCESS table with in-frame sequences only. Part of the clones is absent; in the studies checked, under half of the shortfall reflects unresolved V genes, and no reason is known for the rest. V and J calls and clone size are those listed in that table; D and trimming were worked out from the DNA. This sample is represented by hundreds of thousands of clones; 75% to 90% of them were singletons. The ten biggest clones cover less than 1.2% of the sample.

Looking up the germline V gene yields CDR1 SGHTA and CDR2 FQGNSA. From its cysteine to its phenylalanine, the CDR3 spans 19 amino acids. The retained sequence is limited to the CDR3, 57 bases, with the frame set at the first base. The V end gives up 4 bases and the J end 6 bases, leaving 20 bases in the junction not matched to a gene. This sample was included in a study of blood T cell repertoires in COVID-19 (TCRdb year 2020). In the study overall: Collaborator samples came from the United States, Italy and Spain and covered acute and convalescent phases of COVID-19. The prospective study material was composed of cDNA or gDNA derived from T cells, B-cell-depleted T cells, or PBMCs. Nearly every sample came with metadata listing a de-identified subject ID, COVID-19 status, age in years and sex. Subjects who had been exposed to COVID-19, were actively infected with it, or had recovered from it provided the deeply sampled blood TCRbeta repertoires that made up the dataset. The repertoires were made available in a free public database intended to serve as a resource for research on the immune response to SARS-CoV-2. Where HLA class I and class II types were available, the types were taken from metadata supplied by the sample provider, not from assay-based typing. Samples came from the ongoing ImmuneRACE study (first 160 participants) plus 1,254 subjects from 6 global collaborators. What the authors observed across the whole study: The amount of clinical and demographic metadata varied by source and participant and was provided uncurated.

Participants in the prospective study were aged about 18 to 95 years, lived in under 30 United States geographic areas, and enrolled through a virtual design. To assign participants to cohorts, the prospective study relied on clinical history that participants themselves reported in a screening survey and a study questionnaire. For ImmuneRACE Cohort 3, a participant was defined as recovered based on two consecutive negative NP/OP PCR tests, clearance by a healthcare professional, or resolution of symptoms. In the prospective study, whole blood, serum and a nasopharyngeal or oropharyngeal swab were collected from each participant by mobile phlebotomists. Participants in the prospective study had the option to provide additional blood draws and questionnaires over a roughly two-month period. Before DNA extraction, prospective study blood samples were shipped either frozen or at room temperature.

Sequences were obtained from PBMCs or T cells enriched from blood (not recorded which). This clonotype was sampled from a man between 18 and 35 years old who had recovered from COVID-19. The chain is encoded by TRBV7-2 joined to TRBJ2-2; TRBD1 matches 7 bases in the middle. The CDR3 sequence is CASSSRTFTGAQPSGELFF. The sequenced DNA is TGTGCCAGCAGCTCCCGTACGTTCACAGGGGCGCAACCGTCCGGGGAGCTGTTTTTT.